Listed below are T cell receptor beta chains from one sample, sequenced in a study of blood T cell repertoires in COVID-19. The data were produced by immunoSEQ multiplex PCR, yet TCRdb's version contains in-frame clones alone and is incomplete. The repertoire holds about 83,000 clones, around 90% seen once, with 3% in the top ten. Sample: peripheral blood. All receptors come from a woman between 50 and 59 years old with active or convalescent COVID-19. Both conserved end residues are part of each CDR3. A D gene is named only where the DNA matches it firmly. Size tells how often a clone was seen (once, few, many) or the class of an expanded clone, and some rows leave it out.

len	v_gene	d_gene	j_gene	abundance	CDR3aa	CDR3nt
15	TRBV6-6	TRBD1	TRBJ1-2	-	CASSRDRTSNYGYTF	TGTGCCAGCAGTCGGGACAGAACTTCTAACTATGGCTACACCTTC
15	TRBV11-2	-	TRBJ2-5	-	CASRRARGGQETQYF	TGTGCCAGCAGAAGAGCCAGGGGAGGGCAAGAGACCCAGTACTTC
14	TRBV11-2	-	TRBJ2-7	few	CASSPRGLYYEQYF	TGTGCCAGCAGCCCGCGGGGACTCTACTACGAGCAGTACTTC
13	TRBV12-3/TRBV12-4	TRBD1	TRBJ1-6	few	CASRTGGESPLHF	TGTGCCAGCAGAACAGGGGGAGAATCACCCCTCCACTTT
20	TRBV4-3	TRBD2	TRBJ2-3	many	CASSQDWLAGGSPPADTQYF	TGCGCCAGCAGCCAAGATTGGCTAGCGGGGGGGTCCCCTCCGGCAGATACGCAGTATTTT
15	TRBV19	-	TRBJ1-1	-	CASSIVSGGNTEAFF	TGTGCCAGTAGTATAGTCTCCGGGGGGAACACTGAAGCTTTCTTT
12	TRBV6-2/TRBV6-3	-	TRBJ2-2	-	CASSRNTGELFF	TGTGCCAGCAGTCGTAACACCGGGGAGCTGTTTTTT
15	TRBV5-1	TRBD2	TRBJ2-2	-	CASSLDGGDTGELFF	TGCGCCAGCAGCTTGGACGGGGGGGACACCGGGGAGCTGTTTTTT
11	TRBV7-9	-	TRBJ1-1	-	CASSSSTEAFF	TGTGCCAGCAGCTCCAGTACTGAAGCTTTCTTT
13	TRBV15	-	TRBJ2-3	-	CATSRDRVDTQYF	TGTGCCACCAGCAGAGATCGGGTGGATACGCAGTATTTT
15	TRBV14	-	TRBJ1-1	-	CASNVGGGEYTEAFF	TGTGCCAGCAACGTGGGCGGGGGCGAATACACTGAAGCTTTCTTT
15	TRBV10-3	-	TRBJ1-6	few	CATSGDRGSNSPLHF	TGTGCCACCTCGGGAGACCGGGGAAGTAATTCACCCCTCCACTTT
13	TRBV7-2	-	TRBJ1-2	-	CASSLDSFYGYTF	TGTGCCAGCAGCTTAGATTCGTTCTATGGCTACACCTTC
15	TRBV6-6	TRBD1	TRBJ1-2	-	CASSHGTGGDGGYTF	TGTGCCAGCAGTCACGGGACAGGGGGAGATGGTGGCTACACCTTC
16	TRBV5-1	TRBD2	TRBJ2-7	-	CASSLDSGGLTYEQYF	TGCGCCAGCAGCTTGGATAGCGGGGGCCTTACCTACGAGCAGTACTTC
12	TRBV12-3/TRBV12-4	-	TRBJ1-6	once	CASSFPRSPLHF	TGTGCCAGCAGTTTTCCGCGTTCACCCCTCCACTTT
15	TRBV6-5	TRBD1	TRBJ2-2	-	CASTRQGATTGELFF	TGTGCCAGCACCCGACAGGGGGCTACGACCGGGGAGCTGTTTTTT
13	TRBV6-5	-	TRBJ1-1	-	CASTLGRNTEAFF	TGTGCCAGTACTCTGGGCAGGAACACTGAAGCTTTCTTT
15	TRBV6-2/TRBV6-3	-	TRBJ1-1	-	CASSYGQTRITEAFF	TGTGCCAGCAGTTACGGGCAGACCCGGATCACTGAAGCTTTCTTT
15	TRBV7-2	TRBD1	TRBJ1-4	-	CASSRQGAGNEKLFF	TGTGCCAGCAGTCGACAGGGGGCTGGTAATGAAAAACTGTTTTTT
15	TRBV6-2/TRBV6-3	-	TRBJ1-5	-	CASSYGQNSNQPQHF	TGTGCCAGCAGTTACGGGCAGAATAGCAATCAGCCCCAGCATTTT
14	TRBV9	-	TRBJ1-1	once	CASSVQGLGTEAFF	TGTGCCAGCAGCGTTCAGGGTCTTGGCACTGAAGCTTTCTTT
13	TRBV5-1	TRBD1	TRBJ2-2	-	CATRDSNTGELFF	TGCGCGACCAGGGACAGCAACACCGGGGAGCTGTTTTTT
13	TRBV5-5	-	TRBJ2-7	-	CASRSAVSYEQYF	TGTGCCAGCCGTTCGGCGGTCTCCTACGAGCAGTACTTC
12	TRBV7-2	-	TRBJ1-2	-	CASSSGVGGYTF	TGTGCCAGCAGCTCAGGGGTGGGTGGCTACACCTTC
16	TRBV7-9	-	TRBJ2-5	-	CASSLASGGGRETQYF	TGTGCCAGCAGCTTAGCGTCCGGGGGTGGGAGAGAGACCCAGTACTTC
15	TRBV4-3	TRBD1	TRBJ2-7	-	CASSRTTGGSYEQYF	TGCGCCAGCAGCCGAACGACAGGGGGCTCCTACGAGCAGTACTTC
15	TRBV6-5	-	TRBJ1-5	-	CASRSGGSSNQPQHF	TGTGCCAGCAGGAGTGGGGGGAGCAGCAATCAGCCCCAGCATTTT
15	TRBV30	-	TRBJ1-1	-	CAWSVLGGWDTEAFF	TGTGCCTGGAGTGTACTCGGGGGATGGGACACTGAAGCTTTCTTT
14	TRBV19	TRBD1	TRBJ1-5	-	CASRQGATNQPQHF	TGTGCCAGCAGACAGGGGGCAACGAATCAGCCCCAGCATTTT
15	TRBV27	TRBD1	TRBJ1-2	few	CASSAQGAPSYGYTF	TGTGCCAGCAGTGCCCAGGGGGCCCCTAGCTATGGCTACACCTTC
17	TRBV5-1	TRBD1	TRBJ1-1	-	CASSSPDRGRLGTEAFF	TGCGCCAGCAGCTCACCGGACAGGGGGCGCTTGGGCACTGAAGCTTTCTTT
15	TRBV18	TRBD2	TRBJ2-7	-	CASSPPSLAGEAQYF	TGTGCCAGCTCACCACCAAGCCTAGCGGGGGAAGCGCAGTACTTC
19	TRBV7-2	TRBD2	TRBJ2-2	-	CASSLGLAGGPRNTGELFF	TGTGCCAGCAGCTTAGGGCTAGCGGGGGGGCCAAGAAACACCGGGGAGCTGTTTTTT
14	TRBV5-1	TRBD2	TRBJ2-7	-	CASTLSSGIYEQYF	TGCGCCAGTACCCTCTCTAGCGGAATCTACGAGCAGTACTTC
15	TRBV14	TRBD1	TRBJ1-2	many	CASSHLDRVAYGYTF	TGTGCCAGCAGCCACCTAGACAGGGTTGCCTATGGCTACACCTTC
17	TRBV3-1/TRBV3-2	TRBD2	TRBJ2-3	-	CASSLLLLAGVRDTQYF	TGTGCCAGCAGCCTTCTCTTACTAGCGGGGGTTCGAGATACGCAGTATTTT
14	TRBV13	TRBD1	TRBJ1-3	-	CASSFGQAGNTIYF	TGTGCCAGCAGCTTTGGACAGGCTGGAAACACCATATATTTT
15	TRBV6-5	TRBD2	TRBJ2-7	-	CASSSRLAGDYEQYF	TGTGCCAGCAGTTCGCGACTAGCGGGGGACTACGAGCAGTACTTC
15	TRBV29-1	-	TRBJ2-3	-	CSVVWVDRGTDTQYF	TGCAGCGTTGTGTGGGTCGACCGGGGCACAGATACGCAGTATTTT
16	TRBV24-1	-	TRBJ2-7	once	CATSDTTGSLPYEQYF	TGTGCCACCAGTGATACCACAGGGAGCCTGCCATACGAGCAGTACTTC
16	TRBV14	-	TRBJ1-2	few	CASSLLGTPDDYGYTF	TGTGCCAGCAGCCTGCTCGGGACACCGGATGACTATGGCTACACCTTC
16	TRBV12-5	TRBD1	TRBJ1-3	-	CASGRNRGLSGNTIYF	TGTGCTAGTGGCCGCAACAGGGGGCTATCCGGAAACACCATATATTTT
16	TRBV21-1	-	TRBJ1-5	-	CASSKTPQGANQPQHF	TGTGCCAGCAGCAAAACCCCACAGGGGGCGAATCAGCCCCAGCATTTT